This entry is about one TCR beta chain. Antigen: not known. The sample belongs to a study of shared clonotypes between healthy human individuals. Study-wide findings and caveats: Non-shared clonotypes were found to have lower generation probabilities than the clonotypes that were shared by all four of the sorted-subset donors.

Sequenced by immunoSEQ multiplex PCR; TCRdb stores in-frame clones only, minus some. The sample shows about a million clones, roughly 80% of them seen only once. The receptor comes from a man aged 18 to 29 in good health. Some clones in this sample may be carry-over from other donors' samples. Sample: memory CD4+ T cells from PBMCs. Noted subset: CD45RA-negative fraction.

This chain's CDR3 is CAISAGLAGGPLNTGELFF. CDR3 in DNA: TGTGCCATCTCCGCGGGACTAGCGGGAGGGCCATTAAACACCGGGGAGCTGTTTTTT. V and J are TRBV10-3 and TRBJ2-2; 16 nucleotides align to TRBD2. This CDR3 is 19 amino acids long. V shed 8 bases and J 2 bases; nucleotides not matched to a gene: 11. Germline V gives CDR1 ENHRY, CDR2 SYGVKD.